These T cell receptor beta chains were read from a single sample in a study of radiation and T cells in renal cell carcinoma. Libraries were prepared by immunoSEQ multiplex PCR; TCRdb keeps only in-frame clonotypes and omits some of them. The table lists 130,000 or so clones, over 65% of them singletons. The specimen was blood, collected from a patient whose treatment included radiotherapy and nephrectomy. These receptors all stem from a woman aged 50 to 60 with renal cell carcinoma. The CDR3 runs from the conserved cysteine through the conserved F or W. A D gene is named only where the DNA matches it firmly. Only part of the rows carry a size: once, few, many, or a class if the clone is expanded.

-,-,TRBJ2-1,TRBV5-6,CASSPARGDYHDLFF,TGTGCCAGCAGCCCGGCTCGCGGGGATTACCATGATCTGTTCTTC
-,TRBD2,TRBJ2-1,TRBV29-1,CSAKTSGGKNEQFF,TGCAGCGCTAAGACTAGCGGGGGAAAAAATGAGCAGTTCTTC
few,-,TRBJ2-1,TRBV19,CASSPGVSSYNEQFF,TGTGCCAGTAGTCCAGGGGTCAGCTCCTACAATGAGCAGTTCTTC
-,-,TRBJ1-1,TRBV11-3,CASSRGGGFTEAFF,TGTGCCAGCAGTCGCGGAGGGGGGTTTACTGAAGCTTTCTTT
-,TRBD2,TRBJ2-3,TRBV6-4,CASSLTSGGTDTQYF,TGTGCCAGCAGCCTGACTAGCGGGGGCACAGATACGCAGTATTTT
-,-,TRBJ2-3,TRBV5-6,CASSRVTDTQYF,TGTGCCAGCAGCCGCGTCACAGATACGCAGTATTTT
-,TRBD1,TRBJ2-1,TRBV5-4,CASSLGSRGLIDEQFF,TGTGCCAGCAGCTTGGGGTCGAGGGGGCTTATCGATGAGCAGTTCTTC
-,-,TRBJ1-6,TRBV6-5,CASSPGAYNSPLHF,TGTGCCAGCAGCCCAGGGGCCTATAATTCACCCCTCCACTTT
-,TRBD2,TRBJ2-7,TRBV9,CASSVNPTSGRNEQYF,TGTGCCAGCAGCGTCAACCCTACTAGCGGGAGGAACGAGCAGTACTTC
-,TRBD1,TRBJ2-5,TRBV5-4,CASSPEAGGLMGTQYF,TGTGCCAGCAGCCCTGAAGCAGGGGGCTTAATGGGGACCCAGTACTTC
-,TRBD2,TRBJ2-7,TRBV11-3,CASSSSGSVPVEQYF,TGTGCCAGCAGCTCTAGCGGGAGTGTTCCCGTCGAGCAGTACTTC
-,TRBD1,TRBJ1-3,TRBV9,CASSVPGTGGSGNTIYF,TGTGCCAGCAGCGTACCGGGGACAGGGGGCTCTGGAAACACCATATATTTT
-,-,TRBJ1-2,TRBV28,CASSQANYGYTF,TGTGCCAGCAGTCAAGCTAACTATGGCTACACCTTC
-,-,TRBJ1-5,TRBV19,CASSAGTQQHSNQPQHF,TGTGCCAGTAGTGCCGGGACACAACAACATAGCAATCAGCCCCAGCATTTT
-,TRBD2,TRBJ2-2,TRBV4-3,CASSQNGGAGTGELFF,TGCGCCAGCAGCCAAAACGGGGGGGCCGGGACCGGGGAGCTGTTTTTT
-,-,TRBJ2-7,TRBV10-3,CAISVTGYEQYF,TGTGCCATCAGTGTAACAGGCTACGAGCAGTACTTC
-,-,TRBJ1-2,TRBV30,CAWSVAGSGGYTF,TGTGCCTGGAGTGTGGCGGGGAGTGGAGGCTACACCTTC
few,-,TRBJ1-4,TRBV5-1,CASSPGMVEKLFF,TGCGCCAGCAGCCCGGGAATGGTCGAAAAACTGTTTTTT
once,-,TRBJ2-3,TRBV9,CASSVGPDGTDTQYF,TGTGCCAGCAGCGTAGGTCCGGATGGGACAGATACGCAGTATTTT
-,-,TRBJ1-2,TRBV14,CASSPLPGQRGGYTF,TGTGCCAGCAGCCCCCTTCCAGGGCAGCGGGGGGGCTACACCTTC
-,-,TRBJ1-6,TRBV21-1,CASSRRGLYSPLHF,TGTGCCAGCAGCAGACGGGGGCTCTATTCACCCCTCCACTTT
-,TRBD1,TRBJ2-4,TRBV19,CASSPRTGGKNIQYF,TGTGCCAGTAGTCCGCGAACAGGGGGCAAAAACATTCAGTACTTC
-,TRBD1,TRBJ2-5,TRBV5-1,CASSSTTGGRETQYF,TGCGCCAGCAGCTCAACGACAGGGGGACGGGAGACCCAGTACTTC
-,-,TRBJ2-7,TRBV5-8,CASSLGDSTYEQYF,TGTGCCAGCAGCTTAGGAGACAGCACCTACGAGCAGTACTTC
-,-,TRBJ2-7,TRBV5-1,CASSSAGTGPYEQYF,TGCGCCAGCAGCTCCGCCGGGACGGGACCCTACGAGCAGTACTTC
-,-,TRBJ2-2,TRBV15,CATSRRGSGELFF,TGTGCCACCAGCAGAAGGGGGTCCGGGGAGCTGTTTTTT
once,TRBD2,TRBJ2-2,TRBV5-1,CASTTGGTGELFF,TGCGCCAGCACAACGGGGGGCACCGGGGAGCTGTTTTTT
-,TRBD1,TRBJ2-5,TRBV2,CASSARDSKETQYF,TGTGCCAGCAGTGCCCGGGACAGTAAAGAGACCCAGTACTTC
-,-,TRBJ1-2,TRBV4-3,CASSQEVRPRGYGYTF,TGCGCCAGCAGCCAAGAGGTTCGGCCGAGAGGCTATGGCTACACCTTC
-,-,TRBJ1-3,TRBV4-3,CASSRTQRGGNTIYF,TGCGCCAGCAGCCGGACCCAAAGGGGAGGAAACACCATATATTTT
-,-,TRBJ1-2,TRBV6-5,CASREAALYHSYTF,TGTGCCAGCAGGGAGGCCGCTCTTTATCATAGCTACACCTTC
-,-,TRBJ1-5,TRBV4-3,CASSQDTAHNSNQPQHF,TGCGCCAGCAGCCAAGACACGGCGCATAATAGCAATCAGCCCCAGCATTTT
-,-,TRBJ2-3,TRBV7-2,CASSLVGEPPYTQYF,TGTGCCAGCAGCTTAGTTGGGGAGCCCCCCTACACGCAGTATTTT
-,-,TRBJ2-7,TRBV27,CASSLSGVVPYEQYF,TGTGCCAGCAGTTTATCAGGGGTGGTACCCTACGAGCAGTACTTC
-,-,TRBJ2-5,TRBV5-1,CASSLDLQETQYF,TGCGCCAGCAGCTTGGACCTCCAAGAGACCCAGTACTTC
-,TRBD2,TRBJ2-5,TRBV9,CASSTWGSGSQETQYF,TGTGCCAGCAGCACCTGGGGTAGCGGGAGTCAAGAGACCCAGTACTTC
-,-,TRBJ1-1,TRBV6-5,CASSYFSSNTEAFF,TGTGCCAGCAGTTATTTCTCTTCGAACACTGAAGCTTTCTTT
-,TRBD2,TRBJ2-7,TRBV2,CASSAREGRYEQYF,TGTGCCAGCAGTGCACGGGAGGGCCGGTACGAGCAGTACTTC
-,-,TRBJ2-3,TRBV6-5,CASSYSVGGRPDTQYF,TGTGCCAGCAGTTACTCGGTGGGGGGGCGCCCAGATACGCAGTATTTT
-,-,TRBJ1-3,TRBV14,CASSQAERAGGNTIYF,TGTGCCAGCAGCCAAGCAGAGAGGGCTGGGGGAAACACCATATATTTT
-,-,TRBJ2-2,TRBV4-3,CASSQESGEAAGELFF,TGCGCCAGCAGCCAAGAGTCGGGCGAAGCGGCCGGGGAGCTGTTTTTT
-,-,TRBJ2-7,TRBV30,CAWMASAAYEQYF,TGTGCCTGGATGGCTAGCGCAGCCTACGAGCAGTACTTC
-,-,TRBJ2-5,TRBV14,CASSPTPRQETQYF,TGTGCCAGCAGCCCGACACCGAGACAAGAGACCCAGTACTTC
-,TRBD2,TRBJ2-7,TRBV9,CASSETSGSTYEQYF,TGTGCCAGCAGCGAGACTAGCGGGAGTACCTACGAGCAGTACTTC
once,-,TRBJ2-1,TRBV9,CASSPTVQADNEQFF,TGTGCCAGCAGCCCTACGGTCCAGGCCGATAATGAGCAGTTCTTC